The 17 T cell receptor beta chains below come from one sample, sequenced in a study of radiotherapy plus CTLA-4 blockade in lung cancer. Measured with immunoSEQ multiplex PCR; TCRdb has only the in-frame clones, and not every one. This table holds about 43,000 clones, about 70% found once. The source was peripheral blood, collected from a patient treated with radiotherapy plus ipilimumab. The receptors shown here come from a human donor with non-small cell lung cancer who had a partial response to radiotherapy plus ipilimumab.

The rearrangement uses TRBV5-6 and TRBJ2-5; 8 bases match TRBD2. V was pared by 0 bases and J by 5 bases, with 6 bases of the junction left unmatched. This CDR3 has 15 amino acids. Germline CDR1 SGHDT, CDR2 YYEEEE. As DNA, the CDR3 is TGTGCCAGCAGCTTGGTGGCGGGGGGCAGGGAGACCCAGTACTTC. Encoded protein: CASSLVAGGRETQYF.

This clone was counted a few times. V gene TRBV30 combines with J gene TRBJ1-1; 7 nucleotides line up with TRBD1. The germline gives CDR1 GTSNPN, CDR2 SVGIG (reference sequence). This CDR3 region has 15 residues. V lost 2 bases, J lost 3 bases, and 9 bases stayed unmatched. The CDR3: CAWSPTTTGHTEAFF. The CDR3 DNA is TGTGCCTGGAGTCCCACCACGACAGGGCACACTGAAGCTTTCTTT.

This chain uses TRBV10-2 with TRBJ2-3, with D perhaps matching TRBD2 (7 bases). The CDR3 spans 16 residues. CDR1 is WSHSY and CDR2 is SAAADI in the germline V gene. Trimming cost V 0 bases and J 5 bases, with 15 bases left between them. The CDR3 reads CASSESRGGRGDTQYF. The CDR3 DNA reads as TGCGCCAGCAGTGAGTCGAGGGGGGGCCGGGGAGATACGCAGTATTTT.

The rearrangement links TRBV5-1 to TRBJ2-7; 7 bases fit TRBD2. Germline CDR1 reads SGHRS; CDR2 reads YFSETQ. This CDR3 region has 13 residues. Germline trimming cut 4 bases from V and 5 bases from J; bases unmatched to any gene: 6. The CDR3: CASSPGGGDEQYF. CDR3 DNA: TGCGCCAGCAGCCCGGGAGGCGGCGACGAGCAGTACTTC.

This chain joins TRBV2 and TRBJ2-7, with D perhaps TRBD1 (6 bases). This CDR3 spans 14 amino acids. The V gene's germline CDR1 is SNHLY and CDR2 FYNNEI. Trimming pared 7 bases from V and 1 base from J, leaving 14 bases between. CDR3 DNA sequence: TGTGCCAGCACTGACCTTAGGGGGTCCTACGAGCAGTACTTC. It is translated as CASTDLRGSYEQYF.

V gene TRBV11-2 combines with J gene TRBJ2-5; D is ambiguous. Germline assignment: CDR1 SGHAT and CDR2 FQNNGV. Trimming pared 1 base from V and 5 bases from J, leaving 14 bases between. The CDR3 is 15 residues long. Here the CDR3 reads CASSLGSGRTETQYF. The CDR3 nucleotides read TGTGCCAGCAGCTTAGGTAGTGGGCGTACGGAGACCCAGTACTTC.

CDR3 amino acids: CASRVSGGPYNEQFF. The CDR3 coding sequence is TGCGCCAGCAGGGTTAGCGGGGGACCCTACAATGAGCAGTTCTTC. The rearrangement uses TRBV5-1 and TRBJ2-1; 9 bases match TRBD2. V shed 5 bases, J shed 2 bases, and the junction held 5 bases outside the gene matches. Germline CDR1 and CDR2: SGHRS and YFSETQ. The CDR3 is 15 amino acids. The variable domain in full, with the rest retrieved from reference TRBV5-1 and TRBJ2-1, is KAGVTQTPRYLIKTRGQQVTLSCSPISGHRSVSWYQQTPGQGLQFLFEYFSETQRNKGNFPGRFSGRQFSNSRSEMNVSTLELGDSALYLCASRVSGGPYNEQFFGPGTRLTVL.

The chain is built from TRBV7-6 and TRBJ2-2, with TRBD1 matching 7 bases. The germline CDR1 and CDR2 sequences are SGHVS and FNYEAQ. V shed 4 bases and J 7 bases; nucleotides not matched to a gene: 9. CDR3 size: 15 residues. In nucleotides, the CDR3 is TGTGCCAGCAGCTCCCCTACAGGGGCCGGCGGGGAGCTGTTTTTT. The encoded protein is CASSSPTGAGGELFF.

This clone counts as medium-sized. The rearrangement joins TRBV14 to TRBJ1-1; TRBD1 matches at 7 bases. V lost 2 bases, J lost 7 bases, and 10 bases stayed unmatched. CDR1 is SGHDN and CDR2 is FVKESK in the germline V gene. This CDR3 comprises 15 residues. In DNA, the CDR3 is TGTGCCAGCAGCCAAAGCCGGGACAGATCCCTTGAAGCTTTCTTT. Translating gives CASSQSRDRSLEAFF.

The genes are TRBV18 and TRBJ1-1; D remains ambiguous. From germline, CDR1 is KGHSH and CDR2 LQKENI. This CDR3 comprises 14 residues. Deletions cut 2 bases from V and 1 base from J, with 8 bases between. The CDR3 sequence: CASSPNNQNTEAFF. CDR3 in DNA: TGTGCCAGCTCACCAAACAATCAGAACACTGAAGCTTTCTTT. Looking up the rest from reference TRBV18 and TRBJ1-1 gives the full variable domain: NAGVMQNPRHLVRRRGQEARLRCSPMKGHSHVYWYRQLPEEGLKFMVYLQKENIIDESGMPKERFSAEFPKEGPSILRIQQVVRGDSAAYFCASSPNNQNTEAFFGQGTRLTVV.

The genes are TRBV4-1 and TRBJ2-3, with 14 bases matching TRBD2. After removal of 4 bases from V and 6 bases from J, the junction contained 6 bases not matched to a gene. The CDR3 contains 16 residues. Germline-derived CDR1 and CDR2 are MGHRA and YSYEKL. CDR3 in amino acids: CASSRGLAGGPDTQYF. CDR3 in DNA: TGCGCCAGCAGCCGAGGACTAGCGGGGGGCCCGGATACGCAGTATTTT.

This clone has a handful of counts. V is TRBV6-5 and J is TRBJ1-1; the D is unclear. The CDR3 runs to 13 residues. Between the trimmed V and J ends, which lost 5 bases and 3 bases, there was a span of 10 bases. Germline-derived CDR1 and CDR2 are MNHEY and SVGAGI. CDR3 residues: CASSIDEDTEAFF. DNA of the CDR3: TGTGCCAGCAGTATTGATGAGGACACTGAAGCTTTCTTT.

This clone was seen only once. The CDR3 DNA is TGTGCCAGCAGCCCCTCTAGCGGGACGGTTGGTGGGGAGCTGTTTTTT. This translates into CASSPSSGTVGGELFF. This chain connects TRBV5-4 to TRBJ2-2; 9 bases line up with TRBD2. Looked up from germline, CDR1 is SGHNT and CDR2 is YYREEE (reference sequence). This CDR3 is built from 16 residues. Losses at the gene ends were 4 bases for V and 8 bases for J; bases not matched to a gene: 12.

Remarks on this clone: At one end, the junction sequence differs from germline, possibly due to a read error. CDR3 DNA: TGCGCCAGCAGCCAAGCCGGGGGGACCCGGTACTTC. Its translation: CASSQAGGTRYF. The chain employs TRBV4-1 and TRBJ2-5; 7 bases align to TRBD2. The V gene's germline CDR1 is MGHRA and CDR2 YSYEKL. The CDR3 consists of 12 residues.

By its share, this clone is large (0.1 to 1%). V usage is TRBV2 and J usage is TRBJ1-5, with TRBD1 matching over 8 bases. The CDR3 extends over 15 amino acids. Trimming at V came to 1 base and at J to 6 bases, leaving 5 bases not matched to a gene. The germline V gene encodes CDR1 SNHLY and CDR2 FYNNEI. The chain's CDR3 is CASSEEAGGIQPQHF. The CDR3 DNA reads TGTGCCAGCAGTGAAGAGGCAGGGGGCATTCAGCCCCAGCATTTT. Together with reference TRBV2 and TRBJ1-5, the CDR3 gives the full variable domain: EPEVTQTPSHQVTQMGQEVILRCVPISNHLYFYWYRQILGQKVEFLVSFYNNEISEKSEIFDDQFSVERPDGSNFTLKIRSTKLEDSAMYFCASSEEAGGIQPQHFGDGTRLSIL.

Ten or more counts support this clone. The CDR3 nucleotides read TGTGCCAGCTCACCGGCCGGGACAGCTATTGGAAACACCATATATTTT. Encoded protein: CASSPAGTAIGNTIYF. V and J are TRBV18 and TRBJ1-3, with 7 bases lining up with TRBD1. V lost 3 bases, J lost 3 bases, and 8 bases stayed unmatched. Germline V CDR1 and CDR2: KGHSH, LQKENI. This CDR3 contains 16 residues.

This chain joins TRBV7-9 and TRBJ2-1; perhaps TRBD1 as D (6 bases). Deletions cut 7 bases from V and 0 bases from J, with 10 bases between. In germline, CDR1 is SEHNR, CDR2 FQNEAQ (reference sequence). The CDR3 is 14 residues long. The CDR3 loop is CASITGSSYNEQFF. Here the CDR3 DNA reads TGTGCCAGCATTACAGGGAGCTCCTACAATGAGCAGTTCTTC.